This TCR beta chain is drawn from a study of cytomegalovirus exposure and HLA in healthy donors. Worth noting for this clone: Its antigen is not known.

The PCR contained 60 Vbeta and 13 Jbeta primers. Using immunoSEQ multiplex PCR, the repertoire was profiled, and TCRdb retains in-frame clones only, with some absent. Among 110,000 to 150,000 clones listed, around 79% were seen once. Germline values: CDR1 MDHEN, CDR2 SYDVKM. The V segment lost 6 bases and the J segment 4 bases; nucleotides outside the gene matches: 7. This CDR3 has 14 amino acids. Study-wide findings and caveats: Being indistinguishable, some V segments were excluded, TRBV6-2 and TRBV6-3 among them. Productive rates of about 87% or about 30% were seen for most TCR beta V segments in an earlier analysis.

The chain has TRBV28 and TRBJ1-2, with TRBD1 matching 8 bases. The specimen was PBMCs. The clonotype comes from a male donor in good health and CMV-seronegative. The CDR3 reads CASRETGVSYGYTF. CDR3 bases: TGTGCCAGCAGGGAGACAGGGGTGAGCTATGGCTACACCTTC.